This TCR beta chain was found in a study of blood T cell repertoires in COVID-19. Original data processing: Reference gene primer amplification yielded estimated nucleated cell counts. Sequencing used immunoSEQ multiplex PCR; TCRdb keeps in-frame clones, though not all of them. That table supplies the V and J calls and clone size; D and trimming were determined from the DNA. The sample holds approximately 310,000 clones; around 87% are singletons and the top ten take roughly 8%. This CDR3 has 16 amino acids. The germline V and J ends were trimmed by 2 bases and 0 bases, with 9 bases remaining between them. In germline, CDR1 is SGDLS, CDR2 YYNGEE.

The origin of this receptor is a woman in her fifties or sixties who had recovered from COVID-19. The sample consisted of peripheral blood. The J gene is TRBJ1-6, the V gene TRBV9; D remains ambiguous. The CDR3 DNA is TGTGCCAGCAGCGTCCGCGGCAGCTCCTATAATTCACCCCTCCACTTT. As protein: CASSVRGSSYNSPLHF.